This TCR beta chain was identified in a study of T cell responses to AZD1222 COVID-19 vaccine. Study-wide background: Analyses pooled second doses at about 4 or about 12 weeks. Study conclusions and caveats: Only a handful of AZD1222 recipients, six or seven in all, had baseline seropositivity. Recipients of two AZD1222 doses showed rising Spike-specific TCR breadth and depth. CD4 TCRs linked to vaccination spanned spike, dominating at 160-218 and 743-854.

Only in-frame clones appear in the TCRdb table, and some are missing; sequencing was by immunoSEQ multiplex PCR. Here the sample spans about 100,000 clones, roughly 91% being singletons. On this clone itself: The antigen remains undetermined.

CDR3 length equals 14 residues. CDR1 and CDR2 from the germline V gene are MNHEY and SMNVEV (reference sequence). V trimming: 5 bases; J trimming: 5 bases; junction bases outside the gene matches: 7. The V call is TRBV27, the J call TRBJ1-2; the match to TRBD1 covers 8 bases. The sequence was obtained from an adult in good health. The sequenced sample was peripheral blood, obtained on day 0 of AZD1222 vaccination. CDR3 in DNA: TGTGCCAGCAGTCCCTCGGGACAGGCATATGGCTACACCTTC. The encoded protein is CASSPSGQAYGYTF.